Sequencing of this T cell receptor beta chain was carried out in a study of cytomegalovirus exposure and HLA in healthy donors. It was with 60 Vbeta and 13 Jbeta primers that the PCR ran. Repertoires were generated with immunoSEQ multiplex PCR, while TCRdb's copy carries only in-frame clones and drops some. The sample consists of 90,000 to 150,000 clones, about 79% of them appearing once. The clonotype was recovered from a human donor in good health. Sequencing was carried out using PBMCs.

The CDR3 region has the DNA TGTGCCAGCAAGGAGTTCGCGAACACCGGGGAGCTGTTTTTT. It is translated as CASKEFANTGELFF. The chain links TRBV6-5 to TRBJ2-2; the D is unclear. Germline loops: CDR1 MNHEY, CDR2 SVGAGI. The CDR3 runs 14 residues. Trimming shortened V by 7 bases and J by 0 bases, and 9 bases separated the two germline ends.